This T cell receptor beta chain was obtained from a study of beta chain features in type 1 diabetes. General study results and limits: Shortening that was moderate but significant affected the TCRB CDR3s of Type 1 diabetes patients in all four CD4+ subsets.

Each donor gave one heparinised blood draw averaging around 0.12 L. The purity of all sorted populations exceeded 95%. This CDR3 comprises 14 residues. V shed 0 bases and J 12 bases; nucleotides not matched to a gene: 5. Germline loops: CDR1 SEHNR, CDR2 FQNEAQ (reference sequence). A word on this clone: The antigen remains unidentified.

Expressed TCRB transcripts were sequenced because the isolated RNA had all been reverse transcribed beforehand. Data came from immunoSEQ multiplex PCR; TCRdb stores just in-frame clones and leaves some out. Among some 500,000 clones listed, approximately 10% were seen once. The chain joins TRBV7-9 to TRBJ2-2; 9 bases match TRBD1. Input material: naive CD4+ T cells from blood. The clonotype originates from a young woman in good health. The CDR3 DNA is TGTGCCAGCAGCTTAGCGCAAACAGGGGGCAAGCTGTTTTTT. It translates to CASSLAQTGGKLFF.